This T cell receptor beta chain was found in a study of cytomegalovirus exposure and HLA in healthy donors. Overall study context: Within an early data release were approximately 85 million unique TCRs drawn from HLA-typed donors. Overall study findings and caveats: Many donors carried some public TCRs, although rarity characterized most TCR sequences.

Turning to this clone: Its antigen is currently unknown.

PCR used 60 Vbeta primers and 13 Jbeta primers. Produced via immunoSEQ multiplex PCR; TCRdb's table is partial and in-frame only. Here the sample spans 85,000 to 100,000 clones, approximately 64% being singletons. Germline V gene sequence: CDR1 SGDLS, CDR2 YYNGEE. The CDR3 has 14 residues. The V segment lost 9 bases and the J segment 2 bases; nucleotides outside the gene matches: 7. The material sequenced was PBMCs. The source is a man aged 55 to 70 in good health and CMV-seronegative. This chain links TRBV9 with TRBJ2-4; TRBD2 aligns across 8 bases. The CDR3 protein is CATGGGWSKNIQYF. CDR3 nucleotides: TGTGCCACGGGGGGGGGCTGGTCCAAAAACATTCAGTACTTC.